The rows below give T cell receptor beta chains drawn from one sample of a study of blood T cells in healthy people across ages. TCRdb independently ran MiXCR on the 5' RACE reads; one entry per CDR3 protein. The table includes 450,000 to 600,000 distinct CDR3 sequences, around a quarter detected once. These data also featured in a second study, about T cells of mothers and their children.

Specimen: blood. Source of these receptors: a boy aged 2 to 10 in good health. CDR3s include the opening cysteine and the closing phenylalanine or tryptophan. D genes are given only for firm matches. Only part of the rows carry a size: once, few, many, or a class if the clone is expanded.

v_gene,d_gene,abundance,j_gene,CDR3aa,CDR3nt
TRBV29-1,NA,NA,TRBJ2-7,CSVRKSYEQYF,TGCAGCGTTAGGAAGTCCTACGAGCAGTACTTC
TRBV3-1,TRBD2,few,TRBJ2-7,CASSQDRASGRAYEQYF,TGTGCCAGCAGCCAAGATCGGGCTAGCGGGAGGGCTTACGAGCAGTACTTC
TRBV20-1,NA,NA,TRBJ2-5,CSARHEETQYF,TGCAGTGCTAGGCATGAAGAGACCCAGTACTTC
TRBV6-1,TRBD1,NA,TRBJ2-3,CAITGTADTQYF,TGTGCCATTACGGGGACAGCAGATACGCAGTATTTT
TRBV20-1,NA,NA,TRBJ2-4,CSARDMAGWDIQYF,TGCAGTGCTAGAGATATGGCAGGGTGGGACATTCAGTACTTC
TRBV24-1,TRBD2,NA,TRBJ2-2,CATASGGIDTGELFF,TGTGCCACCGCAAGCGGGGGGATAGACACCGGGGAGCTGTTTTTT
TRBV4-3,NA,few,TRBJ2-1,CASSQGGSFNEQFF,TGCGCCAGCAGCCAAGGGGGTTCCTTCAATGAGCAGTTCTTC
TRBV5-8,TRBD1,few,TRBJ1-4,CASSPGQGAYEKLFF,TGTGCCAGCAGCCCAGGACAGGGGGCATACGAAAAACTGTTTTTT
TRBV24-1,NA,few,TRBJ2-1,CATSDYNEQFF,TGTGCCACCAGTGATTACAATGAGCAGTTCTTC
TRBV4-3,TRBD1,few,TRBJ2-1,CASSSPGQGAKEQFF,TGCGCCAGCAGCTCTCCGGGACAGGGGGCGAAAGAGCAGTTCTTC
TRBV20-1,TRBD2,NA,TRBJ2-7,CSAYSGGEPYEQYF,TGCAGTGCTTATAGCGGGGGAGAGCCTTACGAGCAGTACTTC
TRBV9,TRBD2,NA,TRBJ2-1,CASSVELAGRYNEQFF,TGTGCCAGCAGCGTAGAACTAGCGGGGAGGTACAATGAGCAGTTCTTC
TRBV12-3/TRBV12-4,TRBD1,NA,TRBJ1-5,CAGSSTGDQPQHF,TGTGCCGGCAGCTCCACAGGGGACCAGCCCCAGCATTTT
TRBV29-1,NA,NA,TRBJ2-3,CSVENRGFTSTDTQYF,TGCAGCGTTGAAAATCGAGGGTTTACTAGCACAGATACGCAGTATTTT
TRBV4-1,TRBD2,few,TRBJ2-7,CASSLASGAETYEQYF,TGCGCCAGCAGCCTAGCTAGCGGGGCCGAGACCTACGAGCAGTACTTC
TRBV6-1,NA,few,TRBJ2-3,CASTPLAGTQSRAQYF,TGTGCCAGCACTCCTTTGGCCGGGACTCAGAGCCGCGCGCAGTATTTT
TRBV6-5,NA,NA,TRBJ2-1,CASREGGAYNEQFF,TGTGCCAGCAGAGAGGGGGGCGCCTACAATGAGCAGTTCTTC
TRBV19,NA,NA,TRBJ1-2,CASSVTANYGYTF,TGTGCCAGTAGTGTGACAGCGAACTATGGCTACACCTTC
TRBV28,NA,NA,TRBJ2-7,CASSQLRDEQYF,TGTGCCAGCAGTCAACTCAGGGATGAGCAGTACTTC
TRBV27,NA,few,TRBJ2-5,CASSLYGTDQETQYF,TGTGCCAGCAGTTTATATGGGACCGACCAAGAGACCCAGTACTTC
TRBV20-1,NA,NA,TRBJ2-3,CSARPSGTDTQYF,TGCAGTGCTAGGCCTAGCGGCACAGATACGCAGTATTTT
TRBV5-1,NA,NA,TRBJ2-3,CASRVRPSTDTQYF,TGCGCCAGCAGGGTGAGGCCGAGCACAGATACGCAGTATTTT
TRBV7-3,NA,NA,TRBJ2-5,CASSFGSPQETQYF,TGTGCCAGCAGCTTCGGAAGCCCCCAAGAGACCCAGTACTTC
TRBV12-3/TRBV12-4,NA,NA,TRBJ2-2,CASSLRPRTNGGTGELFF,TGTGCCAGCAGTTTGCGGCCCCGGACGAACGGGGGCACCGGGGAGCTGTTTTTT
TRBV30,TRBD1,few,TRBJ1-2,CAWSLFVSVTGGSGYTF,TGTGCCTGGAGCCTATTCGTTTCCGTCACAGGGGGCTCTGGCTACACCTTC
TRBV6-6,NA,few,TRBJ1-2,CASRATGNGYTF,TGTGCCAGCAGGGCCACTGGGAATGGCTACACCTTC
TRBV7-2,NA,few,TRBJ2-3,CASSPGGEAGTDTQYF,TGTGCCAGCAGTCCCGGTGGGGAAGCCGGTACAGATACGCAGTATTTT
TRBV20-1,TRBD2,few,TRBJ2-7,CSASPISDRSGSEQYF,TGCAGTGCTAGTCCCATTTCGGACAGAAGCGGGAGCGAGCAGTACTTC
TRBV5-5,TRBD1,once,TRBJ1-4,CASSLQGAYGEKLFF,TGTGCCAGCAGCTTGCAGGGGGCATATGGTGAAAAACTGTTTTTT
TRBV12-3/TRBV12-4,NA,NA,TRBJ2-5,CASSGDGWYQETQYF,TGTGCCAGCAGTGGGGACGGTTGGTACCAAGAGACCCAGTACTTC
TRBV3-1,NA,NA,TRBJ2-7,CASSQAAGAYEQYF,TGTGCCAGCAGCCAAGCGGCAGGAGCCTACGAGCAGTACTTC